These 23 T cell receptor beta chains were sequenced from one sample in a study of blood T cells in healthy people across ages. A second PCR of about 7 to 12 cycles used a sample-barcoded 5' primer and a J-beta primer mix. TCRdb reprocessed the 5' RACE reads via MiXCR and lists one record per CDR3 protein. Counted here are more than 700,000 distinct CDR3 sequences, about 46% occurring once; the ten biggest clones make up 15% to 20%. Sequenced input: blood. These receptors originate from an elderly man in good health.

This rearrangement joins TRBV28 to TRBJ2-6; 9 bases match TRBD1. Trimming took 7 bases from V and 0 from J; bases not matched to a gene: 7. The CDR3 sequence is 17 residues long. Germline values: CDR1 MDHEN, CDR2 SYDVKM. The chain's CDR3 is CASTDRGSYSGANVLTF. The CDR3 region has the DNA TGTGCCAGCACCGACAGGGGGTCATACTCTGGGGCCAACGTCCTGACTTTC.

The rearrangement links TRBV28 to TRBJ2-7; the match to TRBD2 covers 12 bases. Looked up from germline, CDR1 is MDHEN and CDR2 is SYDVKM. The V and J ends lost 8 bases and 4 bases, in that order; junction bases with no gene match: 3. This CDR3 comprises 13 residues. CDR3 sequence reads: CASRTSGIYEQYF. The CDR3 region has the DNA TGTGCCAGCCGGACTAGCGGGATTTACGAGCAGTACTTC.

The genes are TRBV12-3 or TRBV12-4 and TRBJ2-1, with TRBD2 as a possible D gene (6 bases). V was trimmed by 5 bases and J by 7 bases, leaving 21 bases between them. CDR3 length: 16 residues. The CDR3 bases are TGTGCCAGCAGTGCCGATACTAGCCTACTACGGAATGAGCAGTTCTTC. Translation: CASSADTSLLRNEQFF.

The rearrangement uses TRBV10-3 and TRBJ2-4, with a possible D match to TRBD1 (6 bases). The DNA end is a closer match to TRBJ2-7, so the J assignment may be wrong. The CDR3 is made up of 13 amino acids. Germline CDR1 reads ENHRY; CDR2 reads SYGVKD. The chain's CDR3 is CAISTDSDYEQYF. Here the CDR3 DNA reads TGTGCCATATCGACGGACAGCGACTACGAGCAGTACTTC.

This clonotype has more than one count but fewer than ten. V and J are TRBV15 and TRBJ2-7; D is ambiguous. The CDR3 spans 18 residues. The germline V gene has CDR1 LNHNV and CDR2 YYDKDF (reference sequence). V was clipped by 0 bases and J by 0 bases, with 18 bases between them. CDR3 DNA: TGTGCCACCAGCAGAGATTTTAGTTGGCAATATGGCTCCTACGAGCAGTACTTC. It encodes CATSRDFSWQYGSYEQYF.

The rearrangement uses TRBV7-2 and TRBJ1-2, with 8 bases that match TRBD1. With 0 bases clipped from V and 5 bases from J, the junction kept 11 bases outside the gene matches. This CDR3 comprises 17 residues. Germline CDR1 and CDR2: SGHTA and FQGNSA. The CDR3 spells CASSLASTGQEGYGYTF. The CDR3 DNA reads TGTGCCAGCAGCTTAGCGTCTACGGGACAGGAGGGATATGGCTACACCTTC.

This clonotype was detected only a few times. The V call is TRBV4-2, the J call TRBJ2-7; 10 bases match TRBD2. Germline loops: CDR1 LGHNA, CDR2 YNFKEQ. The CDR3 contains 17 residues. V shed 1 base, J shed 7 bases, and the junction held 13 bases outside the gene matches. CDR3 region: CASSQVSRAGGPREQYF. The CDR3, as DNA: TGTGCCAGCAGCCAAGTGTCGAGAGCGGGAGGGCCGAGGGAGCAGTACTTC.

This clonotype was seen only a few times. This chain connects TRBV15 to TRBJ2-1, with a possible D match to TRBD2 (5 bases). The CDR3 runs to 13 residues. Germline CDR1 is LNHNV and CDR2 is YYDKDF (reference sequence). V lost 0 bases and J 10 bases, leaving 10 bases between the germline ends. The CDR3 protein is CATSRDEGREQFF. The CDR3 nucleotides are TGTGCCACCAGCAGAGACGAGGGTAGGGAGCAGTTCTTC.

There are a few counts of this clonotype. This chain joins TRBV5-1 and TRBJ2-1; no firm D call. Germline V gene data show CDR1 as SGHRS and CDR2 as YFSETQ. V was pared by 0 bases and J by 8 bases, with 15 bases between. CDR3 length: 15 residues. The CDR3, as DNA: TGCGCCAGCAGCTTGGATTGGGCCCGACGGGATGAGCAGTTCTTC. Translated: CASSLDWARRDEQFF.

CDR3 sequence: CASSFGLAGGLSYEQYF. DNA for the CDR3: TGTGCCAGCAGCTTCGGACTAGCGGGAGGCTTATCCTACGAGCAGTACTTC. This rearrangement joins TRBV7-2 to TRBJ2-7, with 14 nucleotides matching TRBD2. The CDR3 length is 17 residues. Germline V gene lookup returns CDR1 SGHTA and CDR2 FQGNSA. With 3 bases clipped from V and 1 base from J, the junction kept 5 bases outside the gene matches.

This clonotype was observed a handful of times. The V call is TRBV4-2, the J call TRBJ2-1; the match to TRBD2 covers 12 bases. The CDR3 length is 16 residues. Germline trimming cut 5 bases from V and 9 bases from J; bases unmatched to any gene: 11. CDR1 LGHNA and CDR2 YNFKEQ come from the germline V gene. CDR3 DNA: TGTGCCAGCAGCAAAACACAGACTAGCGGGAGAGCTGAGCAGTTCTTC. The encoded protein is CASSKTQTSGRAEQFF.

J is TRBJ2-3 and V is TRBV12-3 or TRBV12-4, with TRBD2 matching over 13 bases. The CDR3 loop spans 13 amino acids. V was clipped by 5 bases and J by 10 bases; unmatched bases: 3. The CDR3 loop reads CASSHGLAGAQYF. Here the CDR3 DNA reads TGTGCCAGCAGTCACGGACTAGCGGGAGCGCAGTATTTT.

This clonotype has just one count. The V call is TRBV4-3, the J call TRBJ2-1, with D tentatively TRBD2 (6 bases). Trimming pared 6 bases from V and 10 bases from J, leaving 31 bases between. The V gene's germline CDR1 is LGHNA and CDR2 YSLEER. The CDR3 runs 18 residues. Written as DNA, the CDR3 is TGCGCCAGCAGACAAAATGTATTTGGGGGGATAAACCTGGGAGAGCAGTTCTTC. Translating it yields CASRQNVFGGINLGEQFF.

The table lists this clonotype with many counts. This chain joins TRBV10-3 and TRBJ2-1, with 8 bases that match TRBD2. The J segment lost 8 bases and the V segment lost 3 bases, leaving 9 bases of the junction unmatched. Germline loops: CDR1 ENHRY, CDR2 SYGVKD. The CDR3 is 15 residues long. The DNA of the CDR3 is TGTGCCATCAGTGACTCGGCGGGAGGTTTGTATGAGCAGTTCTTC. Its protein is CAISDSAGGLYEQFF.

The sample holds a few counts of this clonotype. This rearrangement joins TRBV27 to TRBJ2-4; weak D call: TRBD2 (6 bases). In germline, CDR1 is MNHEY, CDR2 SMNVEV (reference sequence). The CDR3 loop spans 15 amino acids. With 5 bases removed from V and 3 bases from J, the gap between germline ends came to 14 bases. The CDR3 DNA sequence: TGTGCCAGCAGTCCCCTAGCGTCTGTCAAAAACATTCAGTACTTC. Amino acid sequence: CASSPLASVKNIQYF.

Only a few counts were recorded for this clonotype. This chain links TRBV7-2 with TRBJ1-2; D gene ambiguous. V lost 1 base and J lost 5, with 11 bases in between. This CDR3 contains 14 residues. The germline gives CDR1 SGHTA, CDR2 FQGNSA. The CDR3 DNA reads TGTGCCAGCAGCTTAGGAGCGTCGGGGTATGGCTACACCTTC. Residues: CASSLGASGYGYTF.

This clonotype was detected a few times. The chain has TRBV5-6 and TRBJ1-1; TRBD1 aligns across 9 bases. Trimming cost V 3 bases and J 4 bases; bases outside gene matches: 7. The length of the CDR3 is 15 residues. The germline gives CDR1 SGHDT, CDR2 YYEEEE. CDR3 DNA: TGTGCCAGCAGCTGGCGACAGGGGGTCGTCACTGAAGCTTTCTTT. Its translation is CASSWRQGVVTEAFF.

This clonotype occurred a few times. The rearrangement uses TRBV25-1 and TRBJ2-3, with 8 bases lining up with TRBD2. The germline gives CDR1 MGHDK, CDR2 SYGVNS. CDR3 length equals 16 residues. V trimming: 6 bases; J trimming: 4 bases; junction bases outside the gene matches: 12. The CDR3 here is CASRVLAGIDSDTQYF. DNA of the CDR3: TGTGCCAGCAGGGTATTAGCGGGAATCGATTCAGATACGCAGTATTTT. The variable domain in full, completed from reference TRBV25-1 and TRBJ2-3, reads EADIYQTPRYLVIGTGKKITLECSQTMGHDKMYWYQQDPGMELHLIHYSYGVNSTEKGDLSSESTVSRIRTEHFPLTLESARPSHTSQYLCASRVLAGIDSDTQYFGPGTRLTVL.

CDR3 residues: CSASEASGRVLNEQFF. In nucleotides, the CDR3 is TGCAGTGCTAGTGAGGCTAGCGGGAGGGTATTGAATGAGCAGTTCTTC. The chain is built from TRBV20-1 and TRBJ2-1; 12 bases fit TRBD2. V lost 3 bases, J lost 7 bases, and 10 bases stayed unmatched. CDR3 length: 16 residues. From germline, CDR1 is DFQATT and CDR2 SNEGSKA (reference sequence).

This chain links TRBV5-4 with TRBJ2-5; TRBD1 might be the D (5 bases). The CDR3 runs 14 residues. Trimming cost V 6 bases and J 2 bases, with 14 bases left between them. Germline values: CDR1 SGHNT, CDR2 YYREEE (reference sequence). Written as DNA, the CDR3 is TGTGCCAGCAACCAGGGCACGCGGCAAGAGACCCAGTACTTC. Amino acids: CASNQGTRQETQYF.

The chain employs TRBV4-1 and TRBJ1-2; D is unclear. The germline V gene encodes CDR1 MGHRA and CDR2 YSYEKL. The CDR3 covers 16 residues. Trimming pared 0 bases from V and 4 bases from J, leaving 15 bases between. Here the CDR3 reads CASSQDVLGGFYGYTF. In DNA, the CDR3 is TGCGCCAGCAGCCAAGATGTGTTAGGAGGATTCTATGGCTACACCTTC.

The V call is TRBV20-1, the J call TRBJ2-1, with no clear D. The CDR3 covers 16 residues. The V end lost 3 bases, the J end lost 4 bases, and 19 bases lay between the germline ends. CDR1 is DFQATT and CDR2 is SNEGSKA in the germline V gene (reference sequence). For the CDR3, the DNA is TGCAGTGCTAGTAACCCGCTAACGGGCCCTTACAATGAGCAGTTCTTC. Translating gives CSASNPLTGPYNEQFF.

This clonotype was counted only a few times. The chain recombines TRBV15 with TRBJ2-1; TRBD1 aligns across 8 bases. After removal of 4 bases from V and 4 bases from J, the junction contained 12 bases not matched to a gene. This CDR3 spans 17 amino acids. The germline V gene encodes CDR1 LNHNV and CDR2 YYDKDF (reference sequence). The chain's CDR3 is CATSNLEVQGAYNEQFF. DNA for the CDR3: TGTGCCACCAGCAATTTGGAAGTTCAGGGGGCTTACAATGAGCAGTTCTTC.